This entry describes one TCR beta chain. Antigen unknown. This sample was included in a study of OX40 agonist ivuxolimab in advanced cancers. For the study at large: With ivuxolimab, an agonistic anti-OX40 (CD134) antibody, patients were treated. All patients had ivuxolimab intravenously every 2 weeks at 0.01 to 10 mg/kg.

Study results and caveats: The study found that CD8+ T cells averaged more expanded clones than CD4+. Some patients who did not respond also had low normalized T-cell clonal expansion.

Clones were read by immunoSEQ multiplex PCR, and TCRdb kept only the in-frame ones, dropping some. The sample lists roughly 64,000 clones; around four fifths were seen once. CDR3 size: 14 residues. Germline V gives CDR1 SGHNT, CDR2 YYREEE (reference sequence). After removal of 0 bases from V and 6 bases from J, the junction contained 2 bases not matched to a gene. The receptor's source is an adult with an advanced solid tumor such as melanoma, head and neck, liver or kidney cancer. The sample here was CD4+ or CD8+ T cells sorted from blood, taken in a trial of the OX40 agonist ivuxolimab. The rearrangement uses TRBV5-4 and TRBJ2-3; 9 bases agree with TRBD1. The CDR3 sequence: CASSLGGTGDTQYF. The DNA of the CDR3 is TGTGCCAGCAGCTTGGGCGGGACAGGGGATACGCAGTATTTT.